This T cell receptor beta chain emerged from a study of blood T cell repertoires in COVID-19 (dated by TCRdb to the early 2020s). Some background on the complete study: The collaborator samples originated in the United States, Italy and Spain and spanned the acute and convalescent phases of COVID-19. The sample metadata nearly always contained a de-identified subject ID, COVID-19 status, age in years and sex. Samples were obtained from the ongoing ImmuneRACE study (first 160 participants) and from about 1,300 subjects provided by 6 global collaborators. The repertoires were released in a freely available public database meant as a resource for research on the immune response to SARS-CoV-2. Where available, HLA class I and class II types were obtained from metadata supplied by the sample provider rather than from assay-based typing. The prospective study material was composed of cDNA or gDNA derived from T cells, B-cell-depleted T cells, or PBMCs. Subjects who had been exposed to COVID-19, were actively infected with it, or had recovered from it provided the deeply sampled blood TCRbeta repertoires that made up the dataset. General conclusions and limits of the study: The amount of clinical and demographic metadata varied by source and participant and was provided uncurated.

Notes on this clone: No cognate antigen has been identified for it. Per-nucleotide qualities are absent, and no much larger clonotype sits a single base away.

TCRbeta CDR3 regions were amplified from genomic DNA using the immunoSEQ Assay, a bias-controlled multiplex PCR. The paper's data handling went like this. The number of nucleated cells in each sample was estimated by amplification of reference gene primers within the assay. To quantify the absolute abundance of each unique TCRbeta CDR3 rearrangement, sequence reads were collapsed and filtered. For each sample, productive Simpson clonality was calculated by taking the square root of Simpson's diversity index across productive rearrangements. TCRdb provides this immuneACCESS table in a form limited to in-frame rearrangements. Some clones are lacking; in checked studies, under half of them reflect an unresolved V gene, and why the rest are absent is not known. The V and J calls and clone size were taken over from that table, and D and trimming were inferred from the DNA. This sample lists 130,000 or so clones; about 83% were detected once. The ten largest clones capture roughly 1.6% of the sample.

Relative to germline, V is missing 4 bases and J is missing 5 bases, with 3 bases of the junction outside any gene match. CDR1 and CDR2 are drawn from the germline V gene (reference sequence): SEHNR, FQNEAQ. Taken from cysteine to phenylalanine, the CDR3 has 15 residues. The DNA shown is the 45-base CDR3, in frame from base 1. The collaborating institutions used their own protocols to collect whole blood in K2EDTA tubes. For TCRbeta analysis, collaborator samples were shipped as frozen whole blood, as isolated PBMCs, or as DNA extracted from either sample type. The source of this sequence is a human donor in a cohort sampled during active COVID-19. Recombination joined TRBV7-9 with TRBJ2-1; 12 bases in the junction line up with TRBD2. The sample comprised peripheral blood. The CDR3 region has the sequence CASSWASGGDNEQFF. The sequenced DNA is TGTGCCAGCAGCTGGGCTAGCGGGGGGGACAATGAGCAGTTCTTC.